A selection of T cell receptor beta chains follows, all from one sample in a study of blood T cell repertoires in COVID-19. The data were produced by immunoSEQ multiplex PCR, yet TCRdb's version contains in-frame clones alone and is incomplete. The repertoire has 20,000 to 25,000 clones, more than 80% of them found once; the top ten carry 8%. Sequencing input: peripheral blood. The receptors shown here come from a human donor in a cohort sampled during active COVID-19. Each CDR3 is given with its conserved first and last residue. Each record gives: V gene, D gene, clone size, J gene, CDR3 DNA, CDR3 protein. D genes are given only for firm matches. Clone sizes are given selectively: once, few, many, or a class where the clone is expanded.

TRBV11-3	-	-	TRBJ2-1	TGTGCCAGCAGCCCAGGAGTGCGGGGAGGTTACAATGAGCAGTTCTTC	CASSPGVRGGYNEQFF
TRBV24-1	TRBD1	-	TRBJ1-3	TGTGCCACCAGTGGGGACAGATCAGGGGACTCTGGAAACACCATATATTTT	CATSGDRSGDSGNTIYF
TRBV6-6	-	-	TRBJ2-1	TGTGCCAGCAGTAATAACCGGGGGAACAATGAGCAGTTCTTC	CASSNNRGNNEQFF
TRBV18	TRBD2	-	TRBJ2-7	TGTGCCAGCTCACCACGGACTAGCGGGAGGATTGCCTCCTACGAGCAGTACTTC	CASSPRTSGRIASYEQYF
TRBV2	TRBD1	-	TRBJ1-2	TGTGCCAGCATCCCGGGACAGGCGTCCTATGGCTACACCTTC	CASIPGQASYGYTF
TRBV5-1	-	-	TRBJ1-1	TGCGCCAGCAGCTTGGAGGGGCCGGGCACTGAAGCTTTCTTT	CASSLEGPGTEAFF
TRBV19	-	-	TRBJ1-2	TGTGCCAGTAGTTCGAATGAGATACGAGGCTACACCTTC	CASSSNEIRGYTF
TRBV28	-	-	TRBJ1-2	TGTGCCAGCAACCCCTTACAGGGTACGGATGGCTACACCTTC	CASNPLQGTDGYTF
TRBV2	TRBD1	-	TRBJ2-3	TGTGCCAGCAGTGTGGGGACAGGGCGCACAGATACGCAGTATTTT	CASSVGTGRTDTQYF
TRBV7-2	-	-	TRBJ2-7	TGTGCCAGCAGCTTGGGGACAACCTACGAGCAGTACTTC	CASSLGTTYEQYF
TRBV19	TRBD1	-	TRBJ1-5	TGTGCCAGTAGTGACTCGACAGGGGGGTTACTTCAGCCCCAGCATTTT	CASSDSTGGLLQPQHF
TRBV4-3	-	once	TRBJ1-1	TGCGCCAGCAGCCCCGACAGCGACACTGAAGCTTTCTTT	CASSPDSDTEAFF
TRBV5-1	TRBD2	-	TRBJ2-7	TGCGCCAGCAGTTCCACCGGGACTAGCAAGGGAGAGCAGTACTTC	CASSSTGTSKGEQYF
TRBV24-1	TRBD1	-	TRBJ2-3	TGTGCCACCAGTGATCCCGGACAGGGGCACAGCACAGATACGCAGTATTTT	CATSDPGQGHSTDTQYF
TRBV3-1/TRBV3-2	-	-	TRBJ1-6	TGTGCCAGCAGCCAAGGCCGGGCGGGGAGTTCACCCCTCCACTTT	CASSQGRAGSSPLHF
TRBV7-3	TRBD1	-	TRBJ1-1	TGTGCCAGCAGCTCGGACAGGGACACTGAAGCTTTCTTT	CASSSDRDTEAFF
TRBV6-5	TRBD1	-	TRBJ1-2	TGTGCCAGCAGACTATCAGGACAGGGTTCCTATGGCTACACCTTC	CASRLSGQGSYGYTF
TRBV5-4	TRBD2	-	TRBJ2-7	TGTGCCAGCAGTTACCCCGCTAGCGGCTCCTACGAGCAGTACTTC	CASSYPASGSYEQYF
TRBV10-3	-	-	TRBJ1-2	TGTGCCATCAGTGAGGACCCCGCCAGGGACTATGGCTACACCTTC	CAISEDPARDYGYTF
TRBV5-1	-	once	TRBJ2-7	TGCGCCAGCAGCCCTACAGCTAACTCCTACGAGCAGTACTTC	CASSPTANSYEQYF
TRBV19	-	once	TRBJ1-2	TGTGCCAGTAGTTCCTCGGAGACCACTAACTATGGCTACACCTTC	CASSSSETTNYGYTF
TRBV2	-	-	TRBJ2-2	TGTGCCAGCAGTTCCCCGACTACAACCGCGAACACCGGGGAGCTGTTTTTT	CASSSPTTTANTGELFF
TRBV6-2/TRBV6-3	-	-	TRBJ1-1	TGTGCCAGCAGTTACGGGGGAGGACACACTGAAGCTTTCTTT	CASSYGGGHTEAFF
TRBV18	-	-	TRBJ2-2	TGTGCCAGCTCACCATCGGGGGAGACCGGGGAGCTGTTTTTT	CASSPSGETGELFF
TRBV18	TRBD1	-	TRBJ1-1	TGTGCCAGCTCACCCTCGGGACAGGGAAAAGCTTTCTTT	CASSPSGQGKAFF
TRBV27	TRBD2	-	TRBJ2-3	TGTGCCAGCAGGCCGGGACTAGCGGGATCGTGGACAGATACGCAGTATTTT	CASRPGLAGSWTDTQYF
TRBV7-3	TRBD2	once	TRBJ2-7	TGTGCCAGCAGCCACCTACTAGCGGGCCTCTCCTACGAGCAGTACTTC	CASSHLLAGLSYEQYF
TRBV5-4	TRBD2	-	TRBJ2-1	TGTGCCAGCAACGCCGCGGGCGGGAGGGCCTACAATGAGCAGTTCTTC	CASNAAGGRAYNEQFF
TRBV27	-	-	TRBJ2-1	TGTGCCAGCAGTTTTAGCGGAGTCCGCAATGAGCAGTTCTTC	CASSFSGVRNEQFF
TRBV5-4	TRBD2	-	TRBJ2-2	TGTGCCAGCAGCCCCCGATGGGGAGCGGGGGCCGGGGAGCTGTTTTTT	CASSPRWGAGAGELFF
TRBV19	-	-	TRBJ2-7	TGTGCCAGTAGTATAGACCTCGGGGGCGAGCAGTACTTC	CASSIDLGGEQYF
TRBV6-5	TRBD1	-	TRBJ2-7	TGTGCCAGCAGTACAGGGGGCATCTACGAGCAGTACTTC	CASSTGGIYEQYF
TRBV5-4	-	-	TRBJ2-2	TGTGCCAGCAGCTCAATTTCGAACACCGGGGAGCTGTTTTTT	CASSSISNTGELFF
TRBV7-2	TRBD2	-	TRBJ2-3	TGTGCCAGCAGCCGTAATAGACCGGGACTAGCACAAGATACGCAGTATTTT	CASSRNRPGLAQDTQYF
TRBV3-1/TRBV3-2	-	-	TRBJ2-7	TGTGCCAGCAGCCAAGGCCCTGGACAGACCTACGAGCAGTACTTC	CASSQGPGQTYEQYF
TRBV5-1	TRBD1	once	TRBJ1-2	TGCGCCAGCAGCTTGGATTCACAGGGGGCATTATATGGCTACACCTTC	CASSLDSQGALYGYTF